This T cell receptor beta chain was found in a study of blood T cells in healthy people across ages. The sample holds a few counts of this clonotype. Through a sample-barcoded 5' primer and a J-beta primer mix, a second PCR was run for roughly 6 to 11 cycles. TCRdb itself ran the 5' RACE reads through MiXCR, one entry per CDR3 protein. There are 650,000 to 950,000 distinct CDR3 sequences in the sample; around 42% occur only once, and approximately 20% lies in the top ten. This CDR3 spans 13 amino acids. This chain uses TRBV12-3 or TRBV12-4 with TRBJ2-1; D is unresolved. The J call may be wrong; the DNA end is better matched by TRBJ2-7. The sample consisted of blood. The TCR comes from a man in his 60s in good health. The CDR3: CASSLGLYNEQYF. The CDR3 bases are TGTGCCAGCAGTTTGGGCCTGTACAATGAGCAGTACTTC.